This paragraph covers one T cell receptor (beta chain) sequence. The antigen is not known. The sample belongs to a study of blood T cells in healthy people across ages. Study-wide points: Without sorted subsets, naive and antigen-experienced compartments could not be conclusively compared.

The CDR3 runs to 12 residues. The J segment lost 4 bases and the V segment lost 5 bases, leaving 4 bases of the junction unmatched. Germline lookup yields CDR1 SQVTM and CDR2 ANQGSEA. Next came a second PCR, run for roughly 6 to 11 cycles, which used a sample-barcoded 5' primer along with a J-beta primer mix. One entry per CDR3 protein results from TCRdb running MiXCR on the 5' RACE reads. Of some 560,000 distinct CDR3 sequences in the sample, around a quarter were seen once. These data were likewise used in another study, on T cells of mothers and their children. That study adds: Overlap measured in related mother-child pairs was slightly, non-significantly higher than in unrelated pairs.

Input material: blood. This sequence joins TRBV29-1 and TRBJ1-2; 7 bases align to TRBD1. The TCR was taken from a boy under 10 years old in good health. The CDR3 nucleotides read TGCAGCGTTACAGGGGTAATCTATGGCTACACCTTC. This encodes CSVTGVIYGYTF. The full variable domain, in which reference TRBV29-1 and TRBJ1-2 provide the parts outside the CDR3, is SAVISQKPSRDICQRGTSLTIQCQVDSQVTMMFWYRQQPGQSLTLIATANQGSEATYESGFVIDKFPISRPNLTFSTLTVSNMSPEDSSIYLCSVTGVIYGYTFGSGTRLTVV.